This TCR beta chain was retrieved from a study of monozygotic twins with inflammatory bowel disease. From its re-call of the 5' RACE reads, TCRdb lists each CDR3 protein once, without DNA. The sample includes approximately 340,000 distinct CDR3 sequences. Sequencing was carried out using blood. The sequence was collected from a human donor with ulcerative colitis or Crohn's disease, or a healthy co-twin of an affected twin (not recorded which).

The CDR3 is CASTGRLVGYTF. V and J are TRBV3-1 and TRBJ1-2. Germline V gene data show CDR1 as LGHDT and CDR2 as YNNKEL (reference sequence). This CDR3 has 12 residues.